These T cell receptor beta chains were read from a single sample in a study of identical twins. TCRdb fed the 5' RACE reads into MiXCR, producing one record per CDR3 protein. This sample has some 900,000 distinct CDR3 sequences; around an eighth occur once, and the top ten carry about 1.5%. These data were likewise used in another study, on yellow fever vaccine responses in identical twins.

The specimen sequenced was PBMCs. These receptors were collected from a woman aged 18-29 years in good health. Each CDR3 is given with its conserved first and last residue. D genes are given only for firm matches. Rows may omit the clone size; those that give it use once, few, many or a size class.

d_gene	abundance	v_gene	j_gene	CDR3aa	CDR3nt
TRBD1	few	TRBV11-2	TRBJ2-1	CASSAGTDLTLNYNEQFF	TGTGCCAGCAGCGCTGGGACAGACCTAACCTTAAACTACAATGAGCAGTTCTTC
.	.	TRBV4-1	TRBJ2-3	CASSPVRGPLTDTQYF	TGCGCCAGCAGCCCAGTACGGGGGCCTCTCACAGATACGCAGTATTTT
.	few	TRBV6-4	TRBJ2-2	CASSSSFGAGELFF	TGTGCCAGCAGTAGTAGCTTTGGTGCCGGGGAGCTGTTTTTT
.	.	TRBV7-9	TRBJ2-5	CASSPQTGRRETQYF	TGTGCCAGCAGCCCTCAGACGGGACGGAGGGAGACCCAGTACTTC
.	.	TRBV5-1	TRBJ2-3	CASSQAGDTRFWGTDTQYF	TGCGCCAGCAGCCAGGCGGGGGACACCAGGTTTTGGGGCACAGATACGCAGTATTTT
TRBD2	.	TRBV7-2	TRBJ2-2	CASSLGVWGAGTGELFF	TGTGCCAGCAGCTTAGGAGTGTGGGGAGCGGGGACCGGGGAGCTGTTTTTT
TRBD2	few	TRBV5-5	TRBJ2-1	CASSGLVDEQFF	TGTGCCAGCAGCGGACTAGTCGATGAGCAGTTCTTC
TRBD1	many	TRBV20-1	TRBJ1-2	CSADRDSYGYTF	TGCAGTGCGGACCGGGACAGCTATGGCTACACCTTC
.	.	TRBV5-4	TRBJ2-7	CASSLAEAARSSYEQYF	TGTGCCAGCAGCTTGGCCGAGGCAGCGAGGAGCTCCTACGAGCAGTACTTC
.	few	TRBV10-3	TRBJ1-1	CAISETDQNTEAFF	TGTGCCATCAGTGAGACAGACCAGAACACTGAAGCTTTCTTT
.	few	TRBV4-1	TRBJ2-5	CASSQVGGQETQYF	TGCGCCAGCAGCCAAGTGGGGGGACAAGAGACCCAGTACTTC
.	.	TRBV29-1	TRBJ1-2	CSVQEGYTF	TGCAGCGTTCAGGAAGGCTACACCTTC
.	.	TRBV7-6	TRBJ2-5	CASSLGGAEAMETQYF	TGTGCCAGCAGCTTGGGGGGAGCGGAAGCCATGGAGACCCAGTACTTC
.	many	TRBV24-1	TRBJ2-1	CATSDSSYNEQFF	TGTGCCACCAGTGATAGTTCCTACAATGAGCAGTTCTTC
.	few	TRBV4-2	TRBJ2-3	CASSQDHVQGGTQYF	TGTGCCAGCAGCCAAGATCACGTACAGGGTGGTACGCAGTATTTT
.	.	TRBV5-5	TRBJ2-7	CASRNPGQSYEQYF	TGTGCCAGCAGAAATCCGGGACAATCCTACGAGCAGTACTTC
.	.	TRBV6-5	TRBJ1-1	CASSWRPRTDIVEAFF	TGTGCCAGCAGTTGGCGGCCCAGGACAGATATAGTTGAAGCTTTCTTT
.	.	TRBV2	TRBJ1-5	CASKGEGLSNQPQHF	TGTGCCAGCAAGGGCGAAGGGCTAAGCAATCAGCCCCAGCATTTT
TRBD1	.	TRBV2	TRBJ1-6	CASISDRNNSPLHF	TGTGCCAGCATATCGGACAGGAATAATTCACCCCTCCACTTT
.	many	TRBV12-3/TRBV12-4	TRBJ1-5	CASSLARGNQPQHF	TGTGCCAGCAGTTTAGCCAGGGGCAATCAGCCCCAGCATTTT
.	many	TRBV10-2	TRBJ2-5	CASRPGLIQETQYF	TGCGCCAGCAGACCCGGACTAATTCAAGAGACCCAGTACTTC
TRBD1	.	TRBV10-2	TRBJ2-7	CASSGTGTAAPYEQYF	TGCGCCAGCAGTGGAACCGGGACAGCTGCCCCCTACGAGCAGTACTTC
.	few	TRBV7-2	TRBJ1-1	CASSDRDTLNTEAFF	TGTGCCAGCAGCGACCGGGACACTTTGAACACTGAAGCTTTCTTT
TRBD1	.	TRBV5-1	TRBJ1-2	CASSYQQGIARSNYGYTF	TGCGCCAGCAGCTACCAACAGGGGATCGCCAGATCTAACTATGGCTACACCTTC
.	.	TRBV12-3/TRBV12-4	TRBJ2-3	CASSPSVGTDTQYF	TGTGCCAGCAGCCCTTCCGTAGGTACAGATACGCAGTATTTT
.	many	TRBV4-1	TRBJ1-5	CASSQGGTNQPQHF	TGCGCCAGCAGCCAAGGGGGGACCAATCAGCCCCAGCATTTT
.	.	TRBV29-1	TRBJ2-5	CSHNGGPQETQYF	TGCAGCCATAACGGGGGGCCACAAGAGACCCAGTACTTC
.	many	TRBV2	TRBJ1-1	CASSEQWNTEAFF	TGTGCCAGCAGTGAACAGTGGAACACTGAAGCTTTCTTT
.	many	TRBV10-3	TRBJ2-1	CAISESGDEQFF	TGTGCCATCAGTGAGTCGGGGGATGAGCAGTTCTTC
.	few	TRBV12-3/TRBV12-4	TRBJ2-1	CASSLRAETNEQFF	TGTGCCAGCAGTTTACGGGCGGAGACCAATGAGCAGTTCTTC
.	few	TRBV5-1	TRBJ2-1	CASSSGPAGRGFF	TGCGCCAGCAGCTCGGGCCCGGCAGGGCGGGGATTCTTC
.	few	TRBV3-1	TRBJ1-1	CASSRGHTDLNTEAFF	TGTGCCAGCAGCCGAGGGCACACAGATCTCAACACTGAAGCTTTCTTT
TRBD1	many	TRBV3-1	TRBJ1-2	CASSQGGQGVSYGYTF	TGTGCCAGCAGCCAAGGGGGACAGGGGGTGAGCTATGGCTACACCTTC
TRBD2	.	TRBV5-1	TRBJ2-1	CASSSGTSGRFRRYNEQFF	TGTGCCAGCAGCTCCGGGACTAGCGGGAGATTTCGGCGATACAATGAGCAGTTCTTC
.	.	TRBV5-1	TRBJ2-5	CASSLAARDGETQYF	TGCGCCAGCAGCTTGGCGGCTCGGGACGGGGAGACCCAGTACTTC
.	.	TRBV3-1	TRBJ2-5	CASSQDPRTKKTQYF	TGTGCCAGCAGCCAGGATCCTAGAACCAAAAAGACCCAGTACTTC
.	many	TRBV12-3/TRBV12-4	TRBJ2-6	CASRPRDSGANVLTF	TGTGCCAGCAGACCCAGGGACTCTGGGGCCAACGTCCTGACTTTC
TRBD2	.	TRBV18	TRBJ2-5	CASSPKGAGETQYF	TGTGCCAGCTCACCAAAGGGAGCGGGGGAGACCCAGTACTTC
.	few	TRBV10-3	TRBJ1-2	CAISERGTTGWTNYGYTF	TGTGCCATCAGTGAGAGGGGGACCACAGGGTGGACTAACTATGGCTACACCTTC
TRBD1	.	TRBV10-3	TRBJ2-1	CAISDRDRGPGEQFF	TGTGCCATCAGTGACCGGGACAGGGGGCCTGGTGAGCAGTTCTTC
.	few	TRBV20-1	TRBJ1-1	CSARARTAWAFF	TGCAGTGCTAGAGCAAGGACGGCATGGGCTTTCTTT
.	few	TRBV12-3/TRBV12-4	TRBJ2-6	CASRRRVAGANVLTF	TGTGCCAGCAGACGCAGGGTGGCTGGGGCCAACGTCCTGACTTTC
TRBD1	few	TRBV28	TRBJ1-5	CASSFRGAQPQHF	TGTGCCAGCAGTTTCAGGGGGGCTCAGCCCCAGCATTTT
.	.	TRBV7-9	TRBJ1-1	CASTAHLLNTEAFF	TGTGCCAGCACCGCACATCTCCTGAACACTGAAGCTTTCTTT